The 11 T cell receptor beta chains in this list originate from one sample, sequenced in a study of molecular identifiers for immune sequencing clone quantification. TCRdb passed the PCR reads through MiXCR, listing each CDR3 protein once. The table lists more than 550,000 distinct CDR3 sequences, roughly 23% of them singletons. The sequenced material came from naive CD8+ T cells from blood, with Jurkat cell RNA spiked in. The subset here: FACS-sorted CD8+CD4-CCR7+CD45RA+ naive T cells. Every receptor here comes from a human donor in good health. Some libraries in this study had Jurkat cell RNA spiked in.

This clonotype was detected many times. This chain connects TRBV2 to TRBJ2-7, with D tentatively TRBD2 (7 bases). CDR3 length: 14 residues. Looked up from germline, CDR1 is SNHLY and CDR2 is FYNNEI. Trimming took off 1 base at V and 5 bases at J, with 12 bases between the two ends. CDR3 loop: CASSEEAGADEQYF. Here the CDR3 DNA reads TGTGCCAGCAGTGAAGAGGCGGGGGCGGACGAGCAGTACTTC.

This clonotype was detected once. This may arise from a read error, as a much more abundant clone is one base away. The J gene is TRBJ2-3, the V gene TRBV12-3 or TRBV12-4; 10 nucleotides line up with TRBD1. V gave up 4 bases and J gave up 4 bases; unmatched junction bases: 8. The CDR3 spans 16 residues. CDR3 DNA sequence: TGTGCCAGCAGTTCCCCGGGACAGGGGTTTGCAGATACGCAGTATTTT. Translation gives CASSSPGQGFADTQYF.

The chain recombines TRBV12-5 with TRBJ2-3; 7 bases are a match to TRBD1. With V trimmed by 5 bases and J by 3 bases, 14 bases remained unmatched. This CDR3 is built from 17 residues. Germline loops: CDR1 LGHNT, CDR2 FRNRAP. Here the CDR3 reads CASGPGLTGVRTDTQYF. The CDR3 DNA is TGTGCTAGTGGTCCAGGGCTTACAGGGGTCCGTACAGATACGCAGTATTTT.

As to this clonotype: Relative to the germline gene, one junction end is altered; a read error may explain this. The chain uses TRBV6-2 or TRBV6-3 and TRBJ1-5, with unresolved D. The CDR3 is 17 residues long. Germline values: CDR1 MNHEY, CDR2 SVGEGT. The DNA for the CDR3 is TGTGCCAGCAATCCAATGCCAAGGGTAGCCGGCAATCCGCCCCAGCATTTT. Amino acids: CASNPMPRVAGNPPQHF.

This clonotype was counted ten times or more. The gene calls are TRBV27 and TRBJ2-7; 9 positions agree with TRBD2. J gave up 4 bases and V 1 base, and 5 bases lay outside the gene matches. This CDR3 region has 15 residues. Germline values: CDR1 MNHEY, CDR2 SMNVEV (reference sequence). This chain's CDR3 is CASSLFAGGPYEQYF. Here the CDR3 DNA reads TGTGCCAGCAGTTTATTTGCGGGAGGGCCTTACGAGCAGTACTTC.

This clonotype was recorded a few times. The V gene is TRBV2, the J gene TRBJ2-7; 12 bases map to TRBD1. The CDR3 runs to 13 residues. The germline CDR1 and CDR2 sequences are SNHLY and FYNNEI. Trimming took 10 bases from V and 6 from J; bases not matched to a gene: 7. The CDR3 loop is CATDWDRGREQYF. DNA of the CDR3: TGTGCCACCGACTGGGACAGGGGGCGCGAGCAGTACTTC.

This chain links TRBV9 with TRBJ2-3; the D is unclear. The germline CDR1 and CDR2 sequences are SGDLS and YYNGEE. The V end lost 0 bases, the J end lost 1 base, and 9 bases lay between the germline ends. The CDR3 sequence is 15 residues long. The CDR3 loop is CASSVVAAGTDTQYF. The CDR3 nucleotides are TGTGCCAGCAGCGTAGTAGCTGCTGGCACAGATACGCAGTATTTT.

The chain couples TRBV19 to TRBJ2-7; either TRBD1 or TRBD2 may fit D (5 bases each). The V and J ends lost 3 bases and 6 bases respectively, with 12 bases between them. This CDR3 is 13 amino acids long. Germline CDR1 and CDR2: LNHDA and SQIVND (reference sequence). The DNA of the CDR3 is TGTGCCAGTAGTATGGGACCAATACTCGAGCAGTACTTC. Protein sequence: CASSMGPILEQYF.

The table lists this clonotype with a few counts. The CDR3 sequence is CASSEWEGETNYEQYF. CDR3 bases: TGTGCCAGCAGTGAATGGGAGGGCGAGACCAACTACGAGCAGTACTTC. The chain links TRBV2 to TRBJ2-7; 7 bases are shared with TRBD2. The CDR3 runs 16 residues. Germline CDR1 and CDR2: SNHLY and FYNNEI. Unmatched junction bases numbered 10, after V lost 2 bases and J lost 3 bases.

V gene TRBV9 combines with J gene TRBJ1-5; D is unclear. The V end lost 3 bases, the J end lost 4 bases, and 17 bases lay between the germline ends. This CDR3 spans 16 amino acids. The germline gives CDR1 SGDLS, CDR2 YYNGEE. The CDR3 region is CASSAVVDIRNQPQHF. The CDR3 region has the DNA TGTGCCAGCAGCGCCGTGGTAGATATTAGGAATCAGCCCCAGCATTTT.

In its sample, this clonotype was seen many times. V and J are TRBV4-1 and TRBJ2-3; TRBD1 might be the D (5 bases). The length of the CDR3 is 15 residues. Germline CDR1 MGHRA, CDR2 YSYEKL. Trimming left V 4 bases short and J 1 base short, with 12 bases between. CDR3 in amino acids: CASSPDTPGTDTQYF. The CDR3 DNA sequence: TGCGCCAGCAGCCCGGACACTCCAGGCACAGATACGCAGTATTTT.